These 17 T cell receptor beta chains came from one sample sequenced in a study of cytomegalovirus exposure and HLA in healthy donors. Primers for the PCR totalled 60 Vbeta and 13 Jbeta. TCRdb keeps only in-frame clones here, not all; method: immunoSEQ multiplex PCR. In the table there are around 100,000 clones, about 75% of which are singletons. The specimen sequenced was PBMCs. The origin of the receptors is a male donor in good health and CMV-seropositive.

The chain couples TRBV7-2 to TRBJ2-1; TRBD1 agrees at 7 bases. The germline CDR1 and CDR2 sequences are SGHTA and FQGNSA. Trimming took 5 bases from V and 4 from J; bases not matched to a gene: 8. There are 15 residues in the CDR3. The CDR3 reads CASSNRGQTYNEQFF. For the CDR3, the DNA is TGTGCCAGCAGCAACCGGGGACAGACGTACAATGAGCAGTTCTTC. Based on the CDR3 plus reference TRBV7-2 and TRBJ2-1, the full variable domain is GAGVSQSPSNKVTEKGKDVELRCDPISGHTALYWYRQSLGQGLEFLIYFQGNSAPDKSGLPSDRFSAERTGGSVSTLTIQRTQQEDSAVYLCASSNRGQTYNEQFFGPGTRLTVL.

This clone was observed many times. V usage is TRBV25-1 and J usage is TRBJ2-7; TRBD2 matches at 9 bases. The CDR3 is 18 amino acids. CDR1 is MGHDK and CDR2 is SYGVNS in the germline V gene. Trimming cost V 2 bases and J 6 bases; bases outside gene matches: 17. The CDR3 spells CASSEVDVARGGRPEQYF. The CDR3 nucleotides read TGTGCCAGCAGTGAAGTAGATGTAGCGCGGGGGGGCCGTCCCGAGCAGTACTTC.

In the case of this clone: Germline and junction disagree at one end, which may indicate a read error. The V call is TRBV7-7, the J call TRBJ2-2; 8 bases match TRBD1. This CDR3 region has 15 residues. Looked up from germline, CDR1 is SSHAT and CDR2 is FNYEAQ (reference sequence). DNA for the CDR3: TGTGCTAGCAGCACCGGACAGGGACTCACCGGGGAGCTGTTTTTT. Translating it yields CASSTGQGLTGELFF.

This chain joins TRBV4-3 and TRBJ1-4; D ambiguous. Trimming stripped 0 bases from V and 4 bases from J, with 9 bases between. This CDR3 spans 15 amino acids. The germline V gene encodes CDR1 LGHNA and CDR2 YSLEER. In DNA form, the CDR3 reads TGCGCCAGCAGCCAAGATGGACTGATTAATGAAAAACTGTTTTTT. It encodes CASSQDGLINEKLFF.

This clone was seen just once. This CDR3 reads CASSRQGSMNTEAFF. CDR3 DNA sequence: TGTGCCAGCAGCCGACAGGGCAGCATGAACACTGAAGCTTTCTTT. V gene TRBV5-4 combines with J gene TRBJ1-1, with 7 bases lining up with TRBD1. J was trimmed by 0 bases and V by 4 bases; bases with no gene match: 6. CDR3 length: 15 amino acids. CDR1 is SGHNT and CDR2 is YYREEE in the germline V gene (reference sequence).

The CDR3 sequence: CASSSSFGSGGVDTQYF. The CDR3 region has the DNA TGTGCCAGCAGCTCGAGTTTCGGGTCGGGAGGGGTCGATACGCAGTATTTT. The J gene is TRBJ2-3, the V gene TRBV7-9; 8 bases align to TRBD2. V was pared by 4 bases and J by 6 bases, with 15 bases of the junction left unmatched. The CDR3 runs to 17 residues. Germline CDR1 SEHNR, CDR2 FQNEAQ (reference sequence).

In the case of this clone: Germline is not matched at one junction end, which may reflect a read error. The V and J genes are TRBV25-1 and TRBJ1-1; perhaps TRBD1 as D (5 bases). The CDR3 extends over 14 amino acids. From germline, CDR1 is MGHDK and CDR2 SYGVNS. The DNA of the CDR3 is TGTGCCAGCAGTGGGGGGGGTCTGAACGCTGAAGCTTTCTTT. Encoded protein: CASSGGGLNAEAFF. Full variable domain (remainder filled in from reference TRBV25-1 and TRBJ1-1): EADIYQTPRYLVIGTGKKITLECSQTMGHDKMYWYQQDPGMELHLIHYSYGVNSTEKGDLSSESTVSRIRTEHFPLTLESARPSHTSQYLCASSGGGLNAEAFFGQGTRLTVV.

The V call is TRBV5-6, the J call TRBJ2-2; tentative D call: TRBD1 (5 bases). CDR1 is SGHDT and CDR2 is YYEEEE in the germline V gene. V lost 4 bases, J lost 4 bases, and 14 bases lay in between. There are 15 residues in the CDR3. The CDR3 DNA reads TGTGCCAGCAGCGTGGTAGGCAGGGTCACCGGGGAGCTGTTTTTT. Its protein is CASSVVGRVTGELFF.

The V and J genes are TRBV25-1 and TRBJ1-1; weak D call: TRBD1 (5 bases). The V end lost 6 bases, the J end lost 5 bases, and 10 bases lay between the germline ends. The CDR3 loop spans 12 amino acids. Germline V gene lookup returns CDR1 MGHDK and CDR2 SYGVNS. Written as DNA, the CDR3 is TGTGCCAGCAGAGACAGCAGGACTGAAGCTTTCTTT. Its protein is CASRDSRTEAFF. The full variable domain, its missing parts supplied by reference TRBV25-1 and TRBJ1-1, is EADIYQTPRYLVIGTGKKITLECSQTMGHDKMYWYQQDPGMELHLIHYSYGVNSTEKGDLSSESTVSRIRTEHFPLTLESARPSHTSQYLCASRDSRTEAFFGQGTRLTVV.

The chain uses TRBV5-4 and TRBJ2-2, with 8 nucleotides matching TRBD2. J lost 2 bases, V lost 2 bases, and 2 bases had no gene match. Germline V gives CDR1 SGHNT, CDR2 YYREEE (reference sequence). CDR3 length: 15 residues. The chain's CDR3 is CASSFGGGNTGELFF. CDR3 DNA: TGTGCCAGCAGCTTCGGGGGGGGAAACACCGGGGAGCTGTTTTTT. Combining the CDR3 with reference TRBV5-4 and TRBJ2-2 gives the whole variable domain ETGVTQSPTHLIKTRGQQVTLRCSSQSGHNTVSWYQQALGQGPQFIFQYYREEENGRGNFPPRFSGLQFPNYSSELNVNALELDDSALYLCASSFGGGNTGELFFGEGSRLTVL.

V and J are TRBV5-1 and TRBJ2-5; 12 bases line up with TRBD1. Germline loops: CDR1 SGHRS, CDR2 YFSETQ. Trimming cost V 7 bases and J 4 bases; bases outside gene matches: 8. This CDR3 region has 15 residues. The CDR3 loop is CASRLGTGGLETQYF. Here the CDR3 DNA reads TGCGCCAGCCGCCTCGGGACAGGGGGCCTAGAGACCCAGTACTTC. Looking up the rest from reference TRBV5-1 and TRBJ2-5 gives the full variable domain: KAGVTQTPRYLIKTRGQQVTLSCSPISGHRSVSWYQQTPGQGLQFLFEYFSETQRNKGNFPGRFSGRQFSNSRSEMNVSTLELGDSALYLCASRLGTGGLETQYFGPGTRLLVL.

The CDR3 loop is CASSLHGTATDTQYF. Here the CDR3 DNA reads TGTGCCAGCAGCTTACACGGGACAGCCACAGATACGCAGTATTTT. V and J are TRBV7-2 and TRBJ2-3; 7 nucleotides match TRBD1. The CDR3 loop spans 15 amino acids. Unmatched junction bases numbered 4, after V lost 2 bases and J lost 2 bases. CDR1 is SGHTA and CDR2 is FQGNSA in the germline V gene.

This clone has ten or more counts. The CDR3 spells CASSDAGGGTDTQYF. CDR3 coding DNA: TGTGCCAGCAGTGACGCAGGCGGGGGTACAGATACGCAGTATTTT. The gene calls are TRBV6-4 and TRBJ2-3, with 7 bases lining up with TRBD2. V lost 2 bases and J lost 3; bases outside the gene matches: 5. This CDR3 has 15 residues. Germline values: CDR1 MRHNA, CDR2 SNTAGT.

This clone was recorded at least ten times. The rearrangement joins TRBV4-1 to TRBJ1-3; TRBD1 is a possible D gene (6 bases). The CDR3 loop spans 17 amino acids. In germline, CDR1 is MGHRA, CDR2 YSYEKL. V lost 3 bases, J lost 2 bases, and 17 bases lay in between. CDR3 amino acids: CASSHEPQGPAGNTIYF. The DNA of the CDR3 is TGCGCCAGCAGCCACGAACCTCAGGGGCCCGCTGGAAACACCATATATTTT.

The CDR3 loop is CASSLAGGMNEQFF. The CDR3 DNA reads as TGTGCCAGCAGCTTAGCGGGGGGTATGAATGAGCAGTTCTTC. The chain uses TRBV5-4 and TRBJ2-1; 9 bases line up with TRBD2. Germline CDR1 SGHNT, CDR2 YYREEE (reference sequence). CDR3 length: 14 residues. The ends lost 2 bases at V and 7 bases at J; junction bases unmatched: 4.

The chain recombines TRBV11-3 with TRBJ2-7, with 10 bases lining up with TRBD1. This CDR3 spans 14 amino acids. V gave up 4 bases and J gave up 3 bases; unmatched junction bases: 3. Germline V gene data show CDR1 as SGHNT and CDR2 as YENEEA. The CDR3 spells CASSSGTGDYEQYF. The CDR3 bases are TGTGCCAGCAGCTCCGGGACAGGGGACTACGAGCAGTACTTC.

Many counts were recorded for this clone. The rearrangement links TRBV5-6 to TRBJ1-1; D is unclear. CDR1 is SGHDT, CDR2 YYEEEE, per germline. V was cut by 4 bases and J by 0 bases, with 7 bases left in between. The CDR3 runs 13 residues. CDR3 region: CASSLQLNTEAFF. DNA of the CDR3: TGTGCCAGCAGCCTACAGCTGAACACTGAAGCTTTCTTT.